Sequencing of this T cell receptor (beta chain) was carried out in a study of shared clonotypes between healthy human individuals. Study-wide points: Compared with clonotypes that all four donors shared, non-shared clonotypes had lower generation probabilities. Naive CD4 clonotypes overlapped across a handful of donors at approximately 5%.

The run depth of the assay was deep. Around 200 ng DNA, tens of thousands of T cell genomes, went into each sorted-subset replicate PCR. Some clones are missing from TCRdb's copy, which holds only in-frame ones; the method was immunoSEQ multiplex PCR. Of more than 900,000 clones in the sample, approximately 78% were seen once. V lost 5 bases and J 0 bases, leaving 17 bases between the germline ends. This CDR3 contains 16 residues. CDR1 and CDR2 from the germline V gene are MDHEN and SYDVKM. In the case of this clone: Its antigen is unidentified.

This clonotype was sampled from a man aged 18 to 30 in good health. Some clones in this sample may be carry-over from other donors' samples. The rearrangement links TRBV28 to TRBJ2-7, with unresolved D. Specimen: memory CD4+ T cells from PBMCs. The subset was: CD45RA-negative fraction. CDR3 residues: CASSPLRSRNSYEQYF. The CDR3 DNA reads as TGTGCCAGCAGTCCCCTCCGGAGCCGAAACTCCTACGAGCAGTACTTC.